This TCR beta chain was recovered during a study of cytomegalovirus exposure and HLA in healthy donors. V shed 0 bases, J shed 7 bases, and the junction held 4 bases outside the gene matches. The CDR3 loop spans 15 amino acids. Germline V gene sequence: CDR1 SGHAT, CDR2 FQNNGV. The study ran its PCR with 60 Vbeta and 13 Jbeta primers. The table came from immunoSEQ multiplex PCR; TCRdb's copy has only in-frame clones and leaves some out. Among 150,000 to 200,000 clones, about four fifths were seen once, and the ten largest hold roughly 4.5%. The material sequenced was PBMCs. The source of this sequence is a man aged 50 to 60 in good health and CMV-seropositive. The chain links TRBV11-2 to TRBJ1-3; 9 bases are shared with TRBD1. The DNA of the CDR3 is TGTGCCAGCAGCTTAGATTTTGGGACAGGGAACACCATATATTTT. Protein product: CASSLDFGTGNTIYF.